This TCR beta chain was profiled in a study of CD8 T cells in ankylosing spondylitis (dated by TCRdb to about 2017). With regard to the full study: The study profiled T cell receptor beta repertoires in healthy donors and ankylosing spondylitis patients to find disease-linked TCR variants. The whole study cohort included roughly 110 healthy donors and about two dozen ankylosing spondylitis patients. Peripheral blood was sampled, and synovial fluid was also collected from ankylosing spondylitis patients.

The sequencer listed for this sample is Illumina HiSeq 2500. Quantitative 5'-RACE with molecular barcodes was used to prepare TCR beta libraries. Processing in the source paper ran as follows. A new computational method based on a probabilistic model of VDJ rearrangement was used to identify disease-linked TCR variants. TCRdb reworked the public reads: Q25 trimming with fastp, MiXCR clone assembly, productive beta chains retained. Rows with one shared CDR3 protein collapse into an entry with the most common genes and DNA. TCRdb's processing, not the authors', yielded these V and J calls. The sample data list a few hundred thousand distinct CDR3 sequences, and roughly 18% of these were observed just once. Of the sample, roughly a third is held by the ten largest clones. The CDR3, cysteine through phenylalanine, is 13 amino acids long. Only the CDR3 portion is preserved as DNA: 39 bases, with reading frame beginning at the first base. Based on the germline V gene, the CDR1 and CDR2 sequences are SGHVS and FQNEAQ. The junction shows trimming of 9 bases on V and 2 bases on J, and the gene matches do not reach 5 bases of it.

Broader findings and caveats from the paper: Blood from ankylosing spondylitis patients appeared to be characterized by a TCR beta motif made up of several highly homologous amino acid variants. Significant enrichment of the disease-linked clones was reported in matched synovial fluid samples from ankylosing spondylitis patients. Some of the motif variants had been reported before in the synovial fluid and blood of reactive arthritis patients, a finding that suggests common disease-initiation mechanisms. In peripheral blood, the disease-linked clones were found at relatively low frequencies and had a CD8+ phenotype.

Points on this clonotype: No cognate antigen has been identified for it. The record has no base qualities; no much larger clone is one base away.

The clonotype comes from a male donor with ankylosing spondylitis or in good health (not recorded which). The sequence links TRBV7-8 to TRBJ2-5, with 8 bases in between that match TRBD2. The sequenced sample was blood, either unsorted or a sorted T cell fraction (not recorded which). The base sequence is TGTGCCAGTAGAGCGGGAGATCAAGAGACCCAGTACTTC. Its protein is CASRAGDQETQYF. The full variable domain, completed from the reference TRBV7-8 and TRBJ2-5 proteins outside the CDR3, reads GAGVSQSPRYKVAKRGQDVALRCDPISGHVSLFWYQQALGQGPEFLTYFQNEAQLDKSGLPSDRFFAERPEGSVSTLKIQRTQQEDSAVYLCASRAGDQETQYFGPGTRLLVL.